This TCR beta chain was documented in a study of control samples from healthy donors and cancer patients. Germline V gene lookup returns CDR1 GTSNPN and CDR2 SVGIG (reference sequence). After removal of 5 bases from V and 1 base from J, the junction contained 4 bases not matched to a gene. There are 14 residues in the CDR3. Sequenced by immunoSEQ multiplex PCR; TCRdb stores in-frame clones only, minus some. The repertoire consists of about 64,000 clones, with roughly 90% occurring once and the leading ten covering 1.7%. Sequenced input: PBMCs. V and J are TRBV30 and TRBJ2-1, with 8 bases aligning to TRBD1. The clonotype was recovered from a man between 35 and 55 years old with colorectal cancer. The CDR3: CAWAGGASYNEQFF. CDR3 sequence (DNA): TGTGCCTGGGCAGGGGGCGCTTCCTACAATGAGCAGTTCTTC.